These 21 T cell receptor beta chains share one sample of origin, sequenced in a study of identical twins. MiXCR, applied by TCRdb to the 5' RACE reads, yields one record per CDR3 protein. The sample shows 1.5 million or so distinct CDR3 sequences, roughly a third of them seen only once. Sequencing was done on a sample of cord blood. The receptors here all came from a newborn girl in good health.

This rearrangement joins TRBV4-1 to TRBJ1-1, with 9 bases aligning to TRBD1. With V trimmed by 2 bases and J by 11 bases, 9 bases remained unmatched. Germline-derived CDR1 and CDR2 are MGHRA and YSYEKL. The CDR3 runs 14 residues. This chain's CDR3 is CASSQPGTGSRAFF. DNA for the CDR3: TGCGCCAGCAGCCAACCTGGGACAGGGAGTAGGGCTTTCTTT.

This clonotype has just a few counts. The chain uses TRBV20-1 and TRBJ2-5; 10 bases align to TRBD2. With 2 bases clipped from V and 5 bases from J, the junction kept 8 bases outside the gene matches. The germline V gene has CDR1 DFQATT and CDR2 SNEGSKA (reference sequence). The CDR3 is 15 residues long. CDR3 amino acids: CSARRRASGSETQYF. The CDR3 DNA reads TGCAGTGCTAGAAGGAGGGCTAGCGGGAGTGAGACCCAGTACTTC.

The chain combines TRBV24-1 with TRBJ1-1; D is perhaps TRBD1 (5 bases). The CDR3 is 15 amino acids. In germline, CDR1 is KGHDR, CDR2 SFDVKD. V gave up 1 base and J gave up 7 bases, with 15 bases separating them. CDR3 amino acids: CATSDLPSGTFEAFF. In nucleotides, the CDR3 is TGTGCCACCAGTGATTTACCATCCGGGACCTTTGAAGCTTTCTTT.

Of note for this clonotype: This may come from a read error, since a much larger clone is one base off. The chain links TRBV10-3 to TRBJ2-3, with 9 bases identical to TRBD1. CDR3 length: 15 residues. With 4 bases clipped from V and 5 bases from J, the junction kept 7 bases outside the gene matches. Germline-derived CDR1 and CDR2 are ENHRY and SYGVKD. The CDR3 sequence: CAISAGTGKIDTQYF. For the CDR3, the DNA is TGTGCCATCAGTGCCGGGACAGGGAAGATAGATACGCAGTATTTT.

The V and J genes are TRBV25-1 and TRBJ2-7; 9 nucleotides align to TRBD1. This CDR3 comprises 13 residues. Germline values: CDR1 MGHDK, CDR2 SYGVNS. The V gene end was trimmed by 6 bases and the J gene end by 6 bases; junction bases not matched to a gene: 6. This CDR3 is CASRPRDRAEQYF. The CDR3 DNA follows: TGTGCCAGCAGACCTAGGGACAGGGCCGAGCAGTACTTC.

This clonotype was seen repeatedly, ten times or more. The chain recombines TRBV2 with TRBJ2-3; TRBD2 matches 10 bases. The CDR3 length is 17 residues. The germline CDR1 and CDR2 sequences are SNHLY and FYNNEI. The trim removed 2 bases at V and 2 bases at J, leaving 7 bases unmatched. DNA of the CDR3: TGTGCCAGCAGTGAACTAGCGGGGGATTTCCTCACAGATACGCAGTATTTT. Protein sequence: CASSELAGDFLTDTQYF.

In its sample, this clonotype was seen a few times. As DNA, the CDR3 is TGTGCCAGCAGCCAACAAGGCGCAGTCTATAATTCACCCCTCCACTTT. Residues: CASSQQGAVYNSPLHF. The chain is built from TRBV7-9 and TRBJ1-6; D unclear. CDR1 and CDR2 (germline): SEHNR, FQNEAQ (reference sequence). This CDR3 region has 16 residues. V lost 5 bases and J 3 bases, leaving 14 bases between the germline ends.

This clonotype was observed a few times. The chain is built from TRBV5-4 and TRBJ1-1, with D unresolved. With 5 bases removed from V and 3 bases from J, the gap between germline ends came to 17 bases. Looked up from germline, CDR1 is SGHNT and CDR2 is YYREEE (reference sequence). The CDR3 is made up of 15 amino acids. The CDR3 loop reads CASSLPGGTYTEAFF. CDR3 nucleotides: TGTGCCAGCAGTTTACCCGGCGGAACCTACACTGAAGCTTTCTTT.

There are a few counts of this clonotype. The chain couples TRBV2 to TRBJ2-7; D is possibly TRBD1 or TRBD2 (5 bases each). Trimming took off 5 bases at V and 1 base at J, with 15 bases between the two ends. The CDR3 has 15 residues. Germline V gene sequence: CDR1 SNHLY, CDR2 FYNNEI. DNA for the CDR3: TGTGCCAGCAGTTCACTAGGGGTTCTATCCTACGAGCAGTACTTC. This codes for CASSSLGVLSYEQYF.

V gene TRBV15 combines with J gene TRBJ2-1, with D unclear. Per germline, CDR1 LNHNV and CDR2 YYDKDF (reference sequence). The CDR3 has 16 amino acids. V lost 0 bases, J lost 5 bases, and 14 bases lay in between. CDR3 loop: CATSRDWTPSDNEQFF. CDR3 coding DNA: TGTGCCACCAGCAGAGATTGGACGCCCAGCGACAATGAGCAGTTCTTC.

The chain joins TRBV11-2 to TRBJ2-1; possibly TRBD1 or TRBD2 for D (6 bases each). CDR1 is SGHAT and CDR2 is FQNNGV in the germline V gene. The CDR3 is 15 amino acids. The V end lost 8 bases, the J end lost 3 bases, and 17 bases lay between the germline ends. The CDR3 sequence: CASGGHPVSYNEQFF. The CDR3 coding sequence is TGTGCCAGCGGGGGGCACCCGGTGAGCTACAATGAGCAGTTCTTC.

The V call is TRBV7-2, the J call TRBJ2-1; TRBD2 aligns across 11 bases. V shed 3 bases, J shed 8 bases, and the junction held 21 bases outside the gene matches. CDR3 length equals 20 residues. Germline V lookup: CDR1 SGHTA, CDR2 FQGNSA. CDR3 residues: CASSFTSGRSPTTSIYEQFF. The CDR3 region has the DNA TGTGCCAGCAGCTTTACTAGCGGGAGATCCCCTACCACGTCCATTTATGAGCAGTTCTTC.

The CDR3 DNA sequence: TGCGCCAGCAGCTTAGGCCCGAGAGTTCGGCCCACAGATACGCAGTATTTT. It encodes CASSLGPRVRPTDTQYF. The genes are TRBV5-1 and TRBJ2-3; D unclear. Deletions cut 2 bases from V and 2 bases from J, with 18 bases between. CDR3 length equals 17 residues. Germline-derived CDR1 and CDR2 are SGHRS and YFSETQ.

This clonotype has only a few counts. V and J are TRBV6-1 and TRBJ1-5, with unresolved D. The V gene's germline CDR1 is MNHNS and CDR2 SASEGT. This CDR3 region has 15 residues. Trimming shortened V by 4 bases and J by 1 base, and 11 bases separated the two germline ends. Written as DNA, the CDR3 is TGTGCCAGCAGTGTATGGGGTAGCAGCAATCAGCCCCAGCATTTT. Translated: CASSVWGSSNQPQHF.

This sequence joins TRBV10-3 and TRBJ2-2, with 12 positions matching TRBD1. With 5 bases clipped from V and 7 bases from J, the junction kept 5 bases outside the gene matches. Germline V gene data show CDR1 as ENHRY and CDR2 as SYGVKD. The CDR3 covers 15 residues. This CDR3 is CAISSGTGGGGELFF. For the CDR3, the DNA is TGTGCCATCAGTTCCGGGACAGGGGGCGGCGGGGAGCTGTTTTTT.

The sample holds a few counts of this clonotype. The gene calls are TRBV6-2 or TRBV6-3 and TRBJ2-2; D is uncertain. Germline-derived CDR1 and CDR2 are MNHEY and SVGEGT. The length of the CDR3 is 14 residues. Trimming shortened V by 1 base and J by 1 base, and 4 bases separated the two germline ends. The DNA of the CDR3 is TGTGCCAGCAGTTACTTCGGGAACACCGGGGAGCTGTTTTTT. Protein sequence: CASSYFGNTGELFF.

CDR3 region: CASSYRISTDTQYF. The DNA of the CDR3 is TGTGCCAGCAGTTACCGGATTAGCACAGATACGCAGTATTTT. J is TRBJ2-3 and V is TRBV6-5; no clear D. The length of the CDR3 is 14 residues. The V and J ends lost 2 bases and 0 bases respectively, with 6 bases between them. The germline V gene has CDR1 MNHEY and CDR2 SVGAGI.

V is TRBV20-1 and J is TRBJ2-4; 10 bases fit TRBD1. CDR3 length: 16 amino acids. Per germline, CDR1 DFQATT and CDR2 SNEGSKA (reference sequence). Unmatched junction bases numbered 9, after V lost 1 base and J lost 6 bases. The CDR3 loop reads CSARAPRQGAGNIQYF. The CDR3 coding sequence is TGCAGTGCTAGAGCCCCTCGACAGGGGGCCGGAAACATTCAGTACTTC.

For this clonotype: The junction departs from the called germline gene at one end, perhaps through a read error. The CDR3: CASSFGRANNSPPHF. CDR3 coding DNA: TGTGCCAGCAGTTTCGGCAGAGCAAACAATTCACCCCCCCACTTT. The J gene is TRBJ1-6, the V gene TRBV12-3 or TRBV12-4; D call uncertain. This CDR3 contains 15 residues.

The chain employs TRBV7-2 and TRBJ1-2, with a tentative D call TRBD1 (6 bases). Trimming cost V 8 bases and J 0 bases, with 16 bases left between them. Germline loops: CDR1 SGHTA, CDR2 FQGNSA. The CDR3 spans 15 residues. The CDR3, as DNA: TGTGCCAGCGGGGACTGGACAGCAACTAACTATGGCTACACCTTC. Translated, it gives CASGDWTATNYGYTF.

The rearrangement links TRBV27 to TRBJ1-2; 8 bases agree with TRBD1. Trimming at V came to 2 bases and at J to 6 bases, leaving 8 bases not matched to a gene. In germline, CDR1 is MNHEY, CDR2 SMNVEV (reference sequence). The CDR3 has 15 residues. As DNA, the CDR3 is TGTGCCAGCAGTTTAATGACAGGGGCAACTCATGGCTACACCTTC. Residues: CASSLMTGATHGYTF.